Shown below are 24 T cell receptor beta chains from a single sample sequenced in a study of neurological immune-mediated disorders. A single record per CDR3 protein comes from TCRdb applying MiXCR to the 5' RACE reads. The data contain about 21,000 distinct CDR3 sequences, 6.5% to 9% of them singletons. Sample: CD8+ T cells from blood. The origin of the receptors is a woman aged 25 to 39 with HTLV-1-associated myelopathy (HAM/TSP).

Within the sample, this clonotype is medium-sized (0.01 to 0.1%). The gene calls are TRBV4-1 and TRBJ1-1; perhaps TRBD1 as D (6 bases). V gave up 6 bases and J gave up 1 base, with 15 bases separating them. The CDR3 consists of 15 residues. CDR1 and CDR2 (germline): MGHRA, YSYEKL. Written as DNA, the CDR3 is TGCGCCAGCAGTCCCCGGACAGATTCGAACACTGAAGCTTTCTTT. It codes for CASSPRTDSNTEAFF.

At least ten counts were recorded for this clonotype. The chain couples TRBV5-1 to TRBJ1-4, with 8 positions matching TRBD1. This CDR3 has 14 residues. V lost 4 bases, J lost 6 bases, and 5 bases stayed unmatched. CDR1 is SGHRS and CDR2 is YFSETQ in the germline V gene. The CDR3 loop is CASSPGQGDEKLFF. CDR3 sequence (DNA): TGCGCCAGCAGCCCAGGACAGGGTGATGAAAAACTGTTTTTT.

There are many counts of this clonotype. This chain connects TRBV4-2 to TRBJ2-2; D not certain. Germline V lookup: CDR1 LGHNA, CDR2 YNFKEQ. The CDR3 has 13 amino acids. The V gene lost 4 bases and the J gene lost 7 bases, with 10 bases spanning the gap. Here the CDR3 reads CASSPRLDGELFF. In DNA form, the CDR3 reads TGTGCCAGCAGCCCACGTTTGGACGGGGAGCTGTTTTTT.

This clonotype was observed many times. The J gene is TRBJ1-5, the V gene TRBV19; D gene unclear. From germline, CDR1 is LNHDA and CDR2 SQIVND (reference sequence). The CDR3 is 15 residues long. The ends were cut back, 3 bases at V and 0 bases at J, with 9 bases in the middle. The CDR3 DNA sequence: TGTGCCAGTAGTATCCGGCAAAATAGCAATCAGCCCCAGCATTTT. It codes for CASSIRQNSNQPQHF.

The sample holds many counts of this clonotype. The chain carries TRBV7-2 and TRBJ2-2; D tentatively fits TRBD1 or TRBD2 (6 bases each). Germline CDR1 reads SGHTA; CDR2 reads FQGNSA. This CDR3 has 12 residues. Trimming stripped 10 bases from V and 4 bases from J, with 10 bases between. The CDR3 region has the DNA TGTGCCACCGGAGGGGGCACCGGGGAGCTGTTTTTT. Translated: CATGGGTGELFF. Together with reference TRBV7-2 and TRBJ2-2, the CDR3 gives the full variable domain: GAGVSQSPSNKVTEKGKDVELRCDPISGHTALYWYRQSLGQGLEFLIYFQGNSAPDKSGLPSDRFSAERTGGSVSTLTIQRTQQEDSAVYLCATGGGTGELFFGEGSRLTVL.

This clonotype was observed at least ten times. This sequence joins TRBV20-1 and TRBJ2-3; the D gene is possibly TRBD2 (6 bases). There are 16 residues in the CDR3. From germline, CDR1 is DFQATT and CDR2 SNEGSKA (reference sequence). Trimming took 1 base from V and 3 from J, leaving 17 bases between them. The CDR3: CSARGRDLLFTDTQYF. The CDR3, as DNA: TGCAGTGCTAGAGGGAGGGACCTCCTTTTTACAGATACGCAGTATTTT.

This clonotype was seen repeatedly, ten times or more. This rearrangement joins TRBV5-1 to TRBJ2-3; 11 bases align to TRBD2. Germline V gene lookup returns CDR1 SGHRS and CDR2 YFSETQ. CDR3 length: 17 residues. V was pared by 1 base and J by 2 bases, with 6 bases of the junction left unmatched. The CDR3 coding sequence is TGCGCCAGCAGCTTGTTCCTAGCGGGGGGAAACACAGATACGCAGTATTTT. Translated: CASSLFLAGGNTDTQYF.

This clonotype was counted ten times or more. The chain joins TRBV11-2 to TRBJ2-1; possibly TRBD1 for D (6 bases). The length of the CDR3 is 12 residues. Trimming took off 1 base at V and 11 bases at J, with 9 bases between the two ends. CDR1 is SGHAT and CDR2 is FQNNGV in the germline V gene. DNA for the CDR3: TGTGCCAGCAGCTTAGGGGGGACAAAGCAGTTCTTC. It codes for CASSLGGTKQFF.

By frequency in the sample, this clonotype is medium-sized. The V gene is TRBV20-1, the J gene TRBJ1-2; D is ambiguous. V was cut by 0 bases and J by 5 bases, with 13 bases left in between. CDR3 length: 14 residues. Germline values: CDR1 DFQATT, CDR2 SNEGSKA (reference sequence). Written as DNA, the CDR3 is TGCAGTGCTAGAGATAAGAAACGTACATATGGCTACACCTTC. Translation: CSARDKKRTYGYTF.

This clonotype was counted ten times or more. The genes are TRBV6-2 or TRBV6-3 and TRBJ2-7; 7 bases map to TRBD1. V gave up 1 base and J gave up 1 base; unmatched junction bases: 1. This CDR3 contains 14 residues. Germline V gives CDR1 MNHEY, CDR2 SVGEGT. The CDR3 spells CASSYLGQSYEQYF. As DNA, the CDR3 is TGTGCCAGCAGTTACTTGGGACAGTCCTACGAGCAGTACTTC.

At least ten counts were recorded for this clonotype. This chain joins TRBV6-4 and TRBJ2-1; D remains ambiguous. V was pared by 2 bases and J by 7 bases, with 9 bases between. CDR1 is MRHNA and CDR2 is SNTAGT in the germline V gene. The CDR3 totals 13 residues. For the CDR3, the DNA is TGTGCCAGCAGTGACGGAGAAATGAATGAGCAGTTCTTC. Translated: CASSDGEMNEQFF.

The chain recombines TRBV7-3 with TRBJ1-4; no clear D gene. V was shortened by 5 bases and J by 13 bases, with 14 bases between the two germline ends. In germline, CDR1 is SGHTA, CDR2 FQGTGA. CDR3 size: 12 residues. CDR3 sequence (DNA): TGTGCCAGCAGCCCCCCCCACCCCGGACTGTTTTTT. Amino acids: CASSPPHPGLFF.

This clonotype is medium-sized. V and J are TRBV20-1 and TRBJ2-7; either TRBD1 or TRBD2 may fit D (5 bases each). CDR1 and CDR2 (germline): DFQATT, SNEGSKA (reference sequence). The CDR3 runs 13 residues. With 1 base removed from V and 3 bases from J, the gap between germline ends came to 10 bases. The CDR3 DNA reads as TGCAGTGCTAGAGGAGGGGAAGACTACGAGCAGTACTTC. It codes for CSARGGEDYEQYF.

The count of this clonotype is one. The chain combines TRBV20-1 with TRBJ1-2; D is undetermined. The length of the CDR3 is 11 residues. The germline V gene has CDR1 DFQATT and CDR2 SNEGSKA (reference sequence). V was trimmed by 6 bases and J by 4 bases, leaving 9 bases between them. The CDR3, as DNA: TGCAGTGCCCGGGAAAGCTATGGCTACACCTTC. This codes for CSARESYGYTF.

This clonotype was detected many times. CDR3 sequence: CASSEESREQYF. CDR3 bases: TGTGCCAGCAGTGAAGAAAGTCGCGAGCAGTACTTC. The chain uses TRBV2 and TRBJ2-7; the D is unclear. The V gene's germline CDR1 is SNHLY and CDR2 FYNNEI. Deletions cut 1 base from V and 6 bases from J, with 7 bases between. CDR3 length: 12 amino acids.

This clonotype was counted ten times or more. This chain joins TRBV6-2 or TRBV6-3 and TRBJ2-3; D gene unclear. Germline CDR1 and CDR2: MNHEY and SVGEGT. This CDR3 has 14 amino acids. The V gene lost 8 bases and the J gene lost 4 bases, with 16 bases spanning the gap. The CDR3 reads CASGDPRSSDTQYF. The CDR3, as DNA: TGTGCCAGCGGTGACCCGAGAAGTTCAGATACGCAGTATTTT.

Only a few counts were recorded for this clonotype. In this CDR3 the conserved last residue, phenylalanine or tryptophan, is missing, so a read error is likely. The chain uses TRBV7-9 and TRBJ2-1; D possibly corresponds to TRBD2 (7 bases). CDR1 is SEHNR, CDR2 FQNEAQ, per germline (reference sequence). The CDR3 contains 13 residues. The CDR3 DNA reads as TGTGCCAGCAGCTTTGAGGGGGGGGATGAACAGTTCTTA. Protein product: CASSFEGGDEQFL.

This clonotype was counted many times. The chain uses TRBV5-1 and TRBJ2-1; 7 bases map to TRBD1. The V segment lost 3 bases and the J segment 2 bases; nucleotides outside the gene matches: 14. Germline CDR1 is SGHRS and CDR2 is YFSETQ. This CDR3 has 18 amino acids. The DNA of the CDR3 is TGCGCCAGCAGCTCGGACGCAGCACAGGGGCTAACCTACAATGAGCAGTTCTTC. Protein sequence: CASSSDAAQGLTYNEQFF.

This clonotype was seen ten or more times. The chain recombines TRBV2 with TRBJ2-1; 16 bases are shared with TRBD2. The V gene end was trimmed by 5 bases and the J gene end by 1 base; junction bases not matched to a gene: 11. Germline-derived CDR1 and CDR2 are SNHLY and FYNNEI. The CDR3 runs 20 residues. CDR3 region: CASSTLGLAGGLASYNEQFF. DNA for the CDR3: TGTGCCAGCAGTACCCTGGGACTAGCGGGGGGGTTGGCATCCTACAATGAGCAGTTCTTC. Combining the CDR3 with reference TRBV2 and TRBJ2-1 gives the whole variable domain EPEVTQTPSHQVTQMGQEVILRCVPISNHLYFYWYRQILGQKVEFLVSFYNNEISEKSEIFDDQFSVERPDGSNFTLKIRSTKLEDSAMYFCASSTLGLAGGLASYNEQFFGPGTRLTVL.

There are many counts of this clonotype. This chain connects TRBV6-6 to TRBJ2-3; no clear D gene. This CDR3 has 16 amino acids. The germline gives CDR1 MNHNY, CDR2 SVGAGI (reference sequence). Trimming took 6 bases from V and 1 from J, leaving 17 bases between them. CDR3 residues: CASRTTPFGGTDTQYF. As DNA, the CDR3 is TGTGCCAGCAGAACTACCCCTTTCGGAGGCACAGATACGCAGTATTTT.

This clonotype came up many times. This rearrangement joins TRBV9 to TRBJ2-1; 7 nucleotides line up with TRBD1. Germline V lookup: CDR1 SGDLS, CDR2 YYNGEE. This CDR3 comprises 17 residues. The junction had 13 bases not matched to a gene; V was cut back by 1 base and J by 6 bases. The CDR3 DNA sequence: TGTGCCAGCAGCGTATACTCAACCCCCGACAGGGTCAATGAGCAGTTCTTC. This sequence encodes CASSVYSTPDRVNEQFF. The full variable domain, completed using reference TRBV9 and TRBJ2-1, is DSGVTQTPKHLITATGQRVTLRCSPRSGDLSVYWYQQSLDQGLQFLIQYYNGEERAKGNILERFSAQQFPDLHSELNLSSLELGDSALYFCASSVYSTPDRVNEQFFGPGTRLTVL.

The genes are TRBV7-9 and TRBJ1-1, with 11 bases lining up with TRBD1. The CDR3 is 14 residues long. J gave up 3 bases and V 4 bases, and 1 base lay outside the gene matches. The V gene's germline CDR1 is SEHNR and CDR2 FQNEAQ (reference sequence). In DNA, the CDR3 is TGTGCCAGCAGCTCGGGACAGGGGGACACTGAAGCTTTCTTT. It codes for CASSSGQGDTEAFF.

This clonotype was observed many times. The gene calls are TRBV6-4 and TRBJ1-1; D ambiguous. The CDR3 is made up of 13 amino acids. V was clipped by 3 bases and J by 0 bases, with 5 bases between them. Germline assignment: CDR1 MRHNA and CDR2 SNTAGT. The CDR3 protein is CASSEDLNTEAFF. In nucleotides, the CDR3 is TGTGCCAGCAGTGAAGACCTGAACACTGAAGCTTTCTTT.

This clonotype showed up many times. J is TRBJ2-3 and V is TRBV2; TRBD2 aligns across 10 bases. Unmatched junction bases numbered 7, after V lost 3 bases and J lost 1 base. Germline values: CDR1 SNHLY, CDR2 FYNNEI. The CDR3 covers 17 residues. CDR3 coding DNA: TGTGCCAGCAGTGAGGAGGATCTAGCGGGGGGCACAGATACGCAGTATTTT. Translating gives CASSEEDLAGGTDTQYF. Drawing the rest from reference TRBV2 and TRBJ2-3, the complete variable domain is EPEVTQTPSHQVTQMGQEVILRCVPISNHLYFYWYRQILGQKVEFLVSFYNNEISEKSEIFDDQFSVERPDGSNFTLKIRSTKLEDSAMYFCASSEEDLAGGTDTQYFGPGTRLTVL.